This T cell receptor beta chain is drawn from a study of PD-L1 blockade in urothelial cancer. The wider study: When patients started atezolizumab at some point between 2014 and 2015, it was given at 1,200 mg intravenously every 3 weeks.

The authors spiked synthetic TCR analog templates into each PCR. The table came from immunoSEQ multiplex PCR; TCRdb's copy has only in-frame clones and leaves some out. The repertoire holds about 42,000 clones, with more than 75% as singletons. The CDR3 sequence is 14 residues long. Germline CDR1 is LNHNV and CDR2 is YYDKDF (reference sequence). V lost 6 bases and J 2 bases, leaving 11 bases between the germline ends. By share, this clone counts as medium-sized. The patients' disease, urothelial carcinoma, was locally advanced or metastatic. The source was PBMCs, collected around atezolizumab (anti-PD-L1) treatment. V gene TRBV15 combines with J gene TRBJ1-5, with D possibly matching TRBD1 (5 bases). This receptor was taken from a man aged 65-85 years with urothelial cancer. The CDR3, as DNA: TGTGCCACCAGTGTACGGGGGGGCAATCAGCCCCAGCATTTT. Translated, it gives CATSVRGGNQPQHF.